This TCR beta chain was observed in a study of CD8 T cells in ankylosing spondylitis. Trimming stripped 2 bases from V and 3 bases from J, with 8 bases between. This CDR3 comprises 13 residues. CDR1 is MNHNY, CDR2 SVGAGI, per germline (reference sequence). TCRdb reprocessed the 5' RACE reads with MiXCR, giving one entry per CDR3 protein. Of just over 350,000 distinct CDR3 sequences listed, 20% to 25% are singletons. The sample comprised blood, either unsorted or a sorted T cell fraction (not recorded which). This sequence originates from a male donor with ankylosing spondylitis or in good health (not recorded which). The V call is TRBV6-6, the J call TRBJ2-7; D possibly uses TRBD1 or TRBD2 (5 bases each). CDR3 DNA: TGTGCCAGCAGTTACCGGGGCGTCTACGAGCAGTACTTC. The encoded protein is CASSYRGVYEQYF.